This record looks at one T cell receptor (beta chain) sequence and its context. It lacks a known antigen. Per-base quality was not reported, and no clone a single base away is much larger than it. The V and J ends are trimmed by 1 base and 2 bases, leaving 6 bases between them. The CDR3 holds 13 amino acids from the cysteine to the phenylalanine. The retained sequence is limited to the CDR3, 39 bases, with the frame set at the first base. The germline V gene encodes CDR1 GTSNPN and CDR2 SVGIG (reference sequence). The CDR3 regions of human TCRbeta chains were analyzed by immunosequencing. For the original study's pipeline: TCRs in the repertoires were compared against a reference library of SARS-CoV-2-specific TCRs that had been generated with the MIRA antigen-specificity platform. Breadth meant the fraction of unique TCRs that were SARS-CoV-2-associated, whereas depth meant the fraction of total T cells that were SARS-CoV-2-associated. Each spike-specific TCR was assigned to its reactive spike region and to a CD4 or CD8 class using the MIRA data. Log10-transformed breadth and depth values were compared by one-way ANOVA with Sidak's multiple comparisons tests. Sourced from immuneACCESS, this table was stored by TCRdb with only in-frame sequences that have V and J called. A share of the clones is absent; for the studies checked, an unresolved V gene accounts for under half, and the remainder has no known explanation. The V and J calls and the clone size are those of that table, but D and trimming were determined from the DNA. For this sample the table gives about 120,000 clones, of which about 90% were detected only once. Clones ranked in the top ten supply roughly 4.5% of the sample.

Read against the paper, the sample's time point label means: baseline before first vaccination. Vaccinee samples were obtained from the UK trials COV001 and COV002, which included a single-blind randomized controlled phase 2/3 trial of AZD1222 (ChAdOx1 nCoV-19) in healthy adults. Trial participant PBMC samples were collected at day 0 and day 28 after the second dose for TCRbeta chain sequencing. These data originate in a study of T cell responses to AZD1222 COVID-19 vaccine (dated by TCRdb to the early 2020s). For context, the study as a whole: AZD1222 recipients with second doses at about 4 weeks or about 12 weeks were pooled, because spike-specific TCR depth and breadth did not differ between schedules. A total of over 230 trial participants underwent TCR sequencing, of whom nearly 210 had received two doses of AZD1222 and roughly 26 had received two doses of the MenACWY control vaccine. Enrollment into the trials was organized by age into subgroups of 18-55, 56-69 and 70-plus years, and those subgroups contained around 150, 28 and 57 TCR-sequenced participants, respectively.

Findings and caveats that apply to the study as a whole: Participants were mostly white British, with more females than males. The authors suggested clonal diversity may have been underestimated. The vaccine-associated CD4 TCRs covered the entire spike protein, and the dominant responses fell in regions 160-218 and 743-854. Reportedly, almost half of the unique spike-specific TCRs recognized epitopes lying outside the regions that are mutated in the B.1.351 and B.1.1.7 variants. No day 14 peak-response samples were available, so repertoires were characterized only after the peak T cell response. After two AZD1222 doses, both the breadth and the depth of spike-specific TCRs were significantly higher than at day 0 and than in MenACWY recipients. Conclusions about previously exposed vaccinees were limited because only six AZD1222 recipients were SARS-CoV-2 seropositive at baseline. The 56-69-year group was small, and its depth increase did not reach significance, likely because of low power.

The clonotype originates from an adult in good health. The chain joins TRBV30 to TRBJ1-5, and the D gene may be TRBD1, 5 bases matching. Sequenced material: peripheral blood, taken on day 0 of AZD1222 vaccination. The DNA reads as follows: TGTGCCTGGAGTGCGACAGGCAATCAGCCCCAGCATTTT. This is translated as CAWSATGNQPQHF.